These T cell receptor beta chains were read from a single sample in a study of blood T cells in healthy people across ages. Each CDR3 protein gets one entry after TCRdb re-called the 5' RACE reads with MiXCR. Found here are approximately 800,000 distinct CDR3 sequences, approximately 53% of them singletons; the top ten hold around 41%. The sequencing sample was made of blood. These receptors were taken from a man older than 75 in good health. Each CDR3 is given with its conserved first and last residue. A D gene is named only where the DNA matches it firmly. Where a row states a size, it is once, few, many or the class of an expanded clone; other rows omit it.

CDR3 DNA: TGTGCCAGCAGAACCGAGTGGTCAGATACGCAGTATTTT
CDR3 protein: CASRTEWSDTQYF
clone size: -
D gene: -
J gene: TRBJ2-3
V gene: TRBV2

CDR3 DNA: TGCGCCAGCAGCTTTCTGACAGAGGGTTATGGCTACACCTTC
CDR3 protein: CASSFLTEGYGYTF
clone size: -
D gene: -
J gene: TRBJ1-2
V gene: TRBV5-1

CDR3 DNA: TGTGCCAGCAGTTACGCTAGCGGGAGGGCCTCAGACAAAAGCACAGATACGCAGTATTTT
CDR3 protein: CASSYASGRASDKSTDTQYF
clone size: few
D gene: TRBD2
J gene: TRBJ2-3
V gene: TRBV6-2/TRBV6-3

CDR3 DNA: TGTGCCAGCAGACAGAGACAGGGGATCTACGAGCAGTACTTC
CDR3 protein: CASRQRQGIYEQYF
clone size: -
D gene: TRBD1
J gene: TRBJ2-7
V gene: TRBV6-6

CDR3 DNA: TGTGCCAGCAGCAAATTGCGGGGAGAATCGGATAATTCACCCCTCCACTTT
CDR3 protein: CASSKLRGESDNSPLHF
clone size: -
D gene: -
J gene: TRBJ1-6
V gene: TRBV21-1

CDR3 DNA: TGTGCCAGCAGCGTAGCCGGGTCAGATACACAGTATTTT
CDR3 protein: CASSVAGSDTQYF
clone size: -
D gene: -
J gene: TRBJ2-3
V gene: TRBV9

CDR3 DNA: TGTGCCAGCAGCTTAGCGGGGGGCGCCTACAATGAGCAGTTCTTC
CDR3 protein: CASSLAGGAYNEQFF
clone size: many
D gene: TRBD2
J gene: TRBJ2-1
V gene: TRBV5-1

CDR3 DNA: TGCAGCATCCGGACTAGCGGAGCCAAAAACATTCAGTACTTC
CDR3 protein: CSIRTSGAKNIQYF
clone size: -
D gene: TRBD2
J gene: TRBJ2-4
V gene: TRBV29-1

CDR3 DNA: TGTGCCAGCAGTTTAGGGGCACCCAATGAGCAGTTCTTC
CDR3 protein: CASSLGAPNEQFF
clone size: -
D gene: -
J gene: TRBJ2-1
V gene: TRBV28

CDR3 DNA: TGTGCCAGCAGGCCTACGCGGGGACAGGGAATGGTCCTCCACTTT
CDR3 protein: CASRPTRGQGMVLHF
clone size: -
D gene: TRBD1
J gene: TRBJ1-6
V gene: TRBV28

CDR3 DNA: TGTGCCTGGAGTGTACCCACTAGCGGGATAAAAGAGCAGTACTTC
CDR3 protein: CAWSVPTSGIKEQYF
clone size: -
D gene: TRBD2
J gene: TRBJ2-4
V gene: TRBV30

CDR3 DNA: TGTGCCAGCAGTTACAGCGGGATTGAGGAGACCCAGTACTTC
CDR3 protein: CASSYSGIEETQYF
clone size: -
D gene: TRBD2
J gene: TRBJ2-5
V gene: TRBV12-3/TRBV12-4

CDR3 DNA: TGTGCCAGCAGTCCCCCGCCTACCTACGAGCAGTACTTC
CDR3 protein: CASSPPPTYEQYF
clone size: -
D gene: -
J gene: TRBJ2-7
V gene: TRBV28

CDR3 DNA: TGTGCCAGCAGTTTTCTTCTGCGGGAGACCCAGTACTTC
CDR3 protein: CASSFLLRETQYF
clone size: -
D gene: -
J gene: TRBJ2-5
V gene: TRBV12-3/TRBV12-4

CDR3 DNA: TGTGCCAGCAGCCAACTACCGGGGGTGAGCAATCAGCCCCAGAATTTT
CDR3 protein: CASSQLPGVSNQPQNF
clone size: -
D gene: -
J gene: TRBJ1-5
V gene: TRBV3-1

CDR3 DNA: TGTGCCAGCAGTTACGTTGGCACAGATACGCAGTATTTT
CDR3 protein: CASSYVGTDTQYF
clone size: few
D gene: -
J gene: TRBJ2-3
V gene: TRBV6-6

CDR3 DNA: TGTGCCAGCAGCTTTGGGGGAGCCGGGGAGCTGTTTTTT
CDR3 protein: CASSFGGAGELFF
clone size: few
D gene: -
J gene: TRBJ2-2
V gene: TRBV11-3

CDR3 DNA: TGTGCCAGCAGCGCACACATGAACACTGAAGCTTTCTTT
CDR3 protein: CASSAHMNTEAFF
clone size: -
D gene: -
J gene: TRBJ1-1
V gene: TRBV7-2

CDR3 DNA: TGCAGCGTTGAGACGAAAGTGACCCAGTACTTC
CDR3 protein: CSVETKVTQYF
clone size: -
D gene: -
J gene: TRBJ2-5
V gene: TRBV29-1

CDR3 DNA: TGTGCCAGCAGCATCACTACTCGCGAGCAGTACTTC
CDR3 protein: CASSITTREQYF
clone size: -
D gene: -
J gene: TRBJ2-7
V gene: TRBV7-2

CDR3 DNA: TGTGCCATCAATTCCGAGGGGCGGGGTGAAAAACTGTTTTTT
CDR3 protein: CAINSEGRGEKLFF
clone size: -
D gene: -
J gene: TRBJ1-4
V gene: TRBV10-3

CDR3 DNA: TGTGCCAGCAGTCCGGGGGCGGGAGGGCCTTACAATGAGCAGTTCTTC
CDR3 protein: CASSPGAGGPYNEQFF
clone size: -
D gene: TRBD2
J gene: TRBJ2-1
V gene: TRBV27

CDR3 DNA: TGTGCCGTTAAAGGGGGGGGTTTTTACGAGCAGTACTTC
CDR3 protein: CAVKGGGFYEQYF
clone size: -
D gene: -
J gene: TRBJ2-7
V gene: TRBV28

CDR3 DNA: TGTGCCAGCAGCCAAGATATCCCACCGCGGGAGAGCACAGATACGCAGTATTTT
CDR3 protein: CASSQDIPPRESTDTQYF
clone size: few
D gene: TRBD2
J gene: TRBJ2-3
V gene: TRBV14

CDR3 DNA: TGTGCCAGCAGTTTAGGATCGGGGGTGGTAGACGTCCTGACTTTC
CDR3 protein: CASSLGSGVVDVLTF
clone size: -
D gene: -
J gene: TRBJ2-6
V gene: TRBV12-3/TRBV12-4

CDR3 DNA: TGTGCCAGCAGCTTGGGCTACTACTCCTACAATGAGCAGTTCTTC
CDR3 protein: CASSLGYYSYNEQFF
clone size: many
D gene: -
J gene: TRBJ2-1
V gene: TRBV5-5

CDR3 DNA: TGTGCCAGCGGCTTTCGACTAGCGAGCACAGATACGCAGTATTTT
CDR3 protein: CASGFRLASTDTQYF
clone size: -
D gene: TRBD2
J gene: TRBJ2-3
V gene: TRBV5-6

CDR3 DNA: TGCAGTGCCCCGACTGGGTATCTGCAGTTCTTC
CDR3 protein: CSAPTGYLQFF
clone size: -
D gene: -
J gene: TRBJ2-1
V gene: TRBV20-1

CDR3 DNA: TGTGCCAGCAGCGTGGCCGACGGATATGGCTACACCTTC
CDR3 protein: CASSVADGYGYTF
clone size: -
D gene: -
J gene: TRBJ1-2
V gene: TRBV5-5

CDR3 DNA: TGTGCCACCAGCCTGACTAGCGGGAGTGCCTACAATGAGCAGTTCTTC
CDR3 protein: CATSLTSGSAYNEQFF
clone size: -
D gene: TRBD2
J gene: TRBJ2-1
V gene: TRBV15

CDR3 DNA: TGTGCCAGCAGATCCGGGACTGGTGGCTCCTACAATGAGCAGTACTTC
CDR3 protein: CASRSGTGGSYNEQYF
clone size: -
D gene: -
J gene: TRBJ2-7
V gene: TRBV11-2

CDR3 DNA: TGTGCCAGCAGCCCAGGACAGGGATCCCTAATAGGAGCCCTCCACTTT
CDR3 protein: CASSPGQGSLIGALHF
clone size: -
D gene: TRBD1
J gene: TRBJ1-6
V gene: TRBV3-1

CDR3 DNA: TGTGCCAGTAGTTTGACGGTTACCGGGATGGGCACTGAAGCTTTCTTT
CDR3 protein: CASSLTVTGMGTEAFF
clone size: -
D gene: -
J gene: TRBJ1-1
V gene: TRBV19

CDR3 DNA: TGCAGTGCTCCGATAGCGGGAGGGCTCTACAATGAGCAGTACTTC
CDR3 protein: CSAPIAGGLYNEQYF
clone size: -
D gene: TRBD2
J gene: TRBJ2-7
V gene: TRBV20-1

CDR3 DNA: TGTGTCACAGCGCCTGGAAATGGTCGGGTTTTCTATGGCTACACCTTC
CDR3 protein: CVTAPGNGRVFYGYTF
clone size: -
D gene: -
J gene: TRBJ1-2
V gene: TRBV11-2

CDR3 DNA: TGTGCCAGCAGTTTACCCCCGAAAGCTTTCTTT
CDR3 protein: CASSLPPKAFF
clone size: once
D gene: -
J gene: TRBJ1-1
V gene: TRBV28

CDR3 DNA: TGTGCCAGCAGCTTAATCCCCCCAGATACGCAGTATTTT
CDR3 protein: CASSLIPPDTQYF
clone size: -
D gene: -
J gene: TRBJ2-3
V gene: TRBV7-3

CDR3 DNA: TGTGCCAGCAGCCAAGAAGACAGGTCCTCCTACGAGCAGTACTTC
CDR3 protein: CASSQEDRSSYEQYF
clone size: -
D gene: -
J gene: TRBJ2-7
V gene: TRBV3-1

CDR3 DNA: TGTGCCAGCAGCATCGGTGTCAATGAGCAGTTCTTC
CDR3 protein: CASSIGVNEQFF
clone size: few
D gene: -
J gene: TRBJ2-1
V gene: TRBV9

CDR3 DNA: TGCAGTGCCTTCGCGCTAGCGGGAGCATCACAGGAGACCCAGTACTTC
CDR3 protein: CSAFALAGASQETQYF
clone size: once
D gene: TRBD2
J gene: TRBJ2-5
V gene: TRBV20-1

CDR3 DNA: TGTGCCAGCACCCTGGGAGGGCCGAACACTGAAGCTTTCTTT
CDR3 protein: CASTLGGPNTEAFF
clone size: once
D gene: -
J gene: TRBJ1-1
V gene: TRBV7-2

CDR3 DNA: TGTGCCAGCAGCAACTTAGCCAAAAACATTCAGTACTTC
CDR3 protein: CASSNLAKNIQYF
clone size: -
D gene: -
J gene: TRBJ2-4
V gene: TRBV6-5

CDR3 DNA: TGTGCCATCAGTGGGACGGTAAGCAATGAGCAGTTCTTC
CDR3 protein: CAISGTVSNEQFF
clone size: -
D gene: -
J gene: TRBJ2-1
V gene: TRBV10-3

CDR3 DNA: TGTGCCAGCAGCTTAGGACGGGGACTAGCGGGAGGCGAGCAGTACTTC
CDR3 protein: CASSLGRGLAGGEQYF
clone size: -
D gene: TRBD2
J gene: TRBJ2-7
V gene: TRBV7-2

CDR3 DNA: TGCGCCAGCAGCCCCCTGGCGGCTAGCGGAACCTACGAGCAGTACTTC
CDR3 protein: CASSPLAASGTYEQYF
clone size: -
D gene: TRBD2
J gene: TRBJ2-7
V gene: TRBV5-1

CDR3 DNA: TGTGCCAGCAGTGAATGGAACAGGGTAAAGTCCCAGTACTTC
CDR3 protein: CASSEWNRVKSQYF
clone size: -
D gene: -
J gene: TRBJ2-7
V gene: TRBV25-1

CDR3 DNA: TGTGCCAGCAGCCAACCGGGCACAAGGGGCAATGAGCAGTTCTTC
CDR3 protein: CASSQPGTRGNEQFF
clone size: -
D gene: -
J gene: TRBJ2-1
V gene: TRBV3-1